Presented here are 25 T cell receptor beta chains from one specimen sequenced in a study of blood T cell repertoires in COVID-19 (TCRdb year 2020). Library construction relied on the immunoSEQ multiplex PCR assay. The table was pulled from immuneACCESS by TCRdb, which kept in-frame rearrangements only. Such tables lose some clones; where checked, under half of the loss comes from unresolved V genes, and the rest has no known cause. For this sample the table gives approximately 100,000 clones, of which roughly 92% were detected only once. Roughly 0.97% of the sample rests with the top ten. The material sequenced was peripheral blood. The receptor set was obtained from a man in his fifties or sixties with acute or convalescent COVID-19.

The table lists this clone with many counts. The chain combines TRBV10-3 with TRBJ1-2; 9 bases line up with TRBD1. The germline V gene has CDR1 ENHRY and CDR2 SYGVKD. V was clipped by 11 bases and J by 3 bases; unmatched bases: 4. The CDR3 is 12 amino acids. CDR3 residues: CASQGADYGYTF. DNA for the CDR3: TGTGCCTCACAGGGGGCGGACTATGGCTACACCTTC.

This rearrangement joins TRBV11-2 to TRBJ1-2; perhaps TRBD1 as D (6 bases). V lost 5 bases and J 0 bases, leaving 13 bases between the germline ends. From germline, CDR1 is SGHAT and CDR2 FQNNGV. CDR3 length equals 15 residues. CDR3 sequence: CASSTRTEANYGYTF. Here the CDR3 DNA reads TGTGCCAGCAGCACCCGGACAGAAGCTAACTATGGCTACACCTTC.

In DNA, the CDR3 is TGTGCCAGCAGTCGGGGACAGAACACTGAAGCTTTCTTT. This gives the protein CASSRGQNTEAFF. This chain uses TRBV3-1 (or the pseudogene TRBV3-2) with TRBJ1-1; possible D gene TRBD1, 6 bases. Germline V gives CDR1 LGHDT, CDR2 YNNKEL (reference sequence). V was pared by 6 bases and J by 1 base, with 9 bases between. This CDR3 spans 13 amino acids.

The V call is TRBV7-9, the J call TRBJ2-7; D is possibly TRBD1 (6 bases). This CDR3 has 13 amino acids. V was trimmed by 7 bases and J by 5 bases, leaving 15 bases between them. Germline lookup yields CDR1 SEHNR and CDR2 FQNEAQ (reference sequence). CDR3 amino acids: CASTLPQGDEQYF. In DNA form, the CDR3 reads TGTGCCAGCACCCTACCACAGGGCGACGAGCAGTACTTC.

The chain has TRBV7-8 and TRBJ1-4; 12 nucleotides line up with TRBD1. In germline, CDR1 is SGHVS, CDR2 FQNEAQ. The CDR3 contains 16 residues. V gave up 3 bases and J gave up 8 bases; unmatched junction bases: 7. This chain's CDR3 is CASSFGTGGAGEKLFF. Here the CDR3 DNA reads TGTGCCAGCAGCTTCGGGACAGGGGGCGCAGGAGAAAAACTGTTTTTT.

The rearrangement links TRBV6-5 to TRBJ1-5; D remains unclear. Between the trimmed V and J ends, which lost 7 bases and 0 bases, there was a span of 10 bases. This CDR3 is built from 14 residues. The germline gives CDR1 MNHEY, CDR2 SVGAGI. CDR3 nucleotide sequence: TGTGCCAGCAAGCCGGGTCTTAGCAATCAGCCCCAGCATTTT. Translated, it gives CASKPGLSNQPQHF.

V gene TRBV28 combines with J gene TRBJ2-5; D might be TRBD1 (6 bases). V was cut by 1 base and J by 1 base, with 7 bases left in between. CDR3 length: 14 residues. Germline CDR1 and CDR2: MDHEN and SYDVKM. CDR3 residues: CASSLLDSQETQYF. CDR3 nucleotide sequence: TGTGCCAGCAGTTTATTGGACAGCCAAGAGACCCAGTACTTC.

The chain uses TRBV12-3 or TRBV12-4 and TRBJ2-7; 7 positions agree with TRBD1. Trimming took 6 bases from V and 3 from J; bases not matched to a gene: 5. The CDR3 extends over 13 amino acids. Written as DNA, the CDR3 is TGTGCCAGCAGACCGGGACAGCTCTACGAGCAGTACTTC. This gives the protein CASRPGQLYEQYF.

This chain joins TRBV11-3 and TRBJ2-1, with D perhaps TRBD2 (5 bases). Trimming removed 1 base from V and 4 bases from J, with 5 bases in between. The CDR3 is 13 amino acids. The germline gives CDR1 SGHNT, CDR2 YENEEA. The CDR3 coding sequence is TGTGCCAGCAGCTTAGGGACTTACAATGAGCAGTTCTTC. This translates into CASSLGTYNEQFF.

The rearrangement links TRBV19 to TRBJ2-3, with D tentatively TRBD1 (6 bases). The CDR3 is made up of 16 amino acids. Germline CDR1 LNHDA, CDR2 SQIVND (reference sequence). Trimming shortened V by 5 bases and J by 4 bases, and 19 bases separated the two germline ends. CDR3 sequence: CASSSSGVGGPDTQYF. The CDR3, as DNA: TGTGCCAGTAGTTCCTCAGGGGTGGGTGGCCCAGATACGCAGTATTTT.

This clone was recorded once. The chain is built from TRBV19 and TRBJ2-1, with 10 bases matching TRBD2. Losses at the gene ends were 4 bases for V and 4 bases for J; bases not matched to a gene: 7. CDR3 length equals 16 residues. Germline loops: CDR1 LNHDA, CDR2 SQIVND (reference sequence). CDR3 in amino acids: CASSTLAGEYYNEQFF. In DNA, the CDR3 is TGTGCCAGTAGTACCCTAGCGGGAGAGTATTACAATGAGCAGTTCTTC.

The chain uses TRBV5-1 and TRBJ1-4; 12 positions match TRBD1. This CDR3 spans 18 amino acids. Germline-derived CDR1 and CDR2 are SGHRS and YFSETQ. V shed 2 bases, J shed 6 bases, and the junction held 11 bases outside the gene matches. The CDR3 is CASSFYRDRGRVDEKLFF. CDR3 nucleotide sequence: TGCGCCAGCAGCTTCTACCGGGACAGGGGGCGGGTGGATGAAAAACTGTTTTTT. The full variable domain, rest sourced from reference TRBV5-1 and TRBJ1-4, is KAGVTQTPRYLIKTRGQQVTLSCSPISGHRSVSWYQQTPGQGLQFLFEYFSETQRNKGNFPGRFSGRQFSNSRSEMNVSTLELGDSALYLCASSFYRDRGRVDEKLFFGSGTQLSVL.

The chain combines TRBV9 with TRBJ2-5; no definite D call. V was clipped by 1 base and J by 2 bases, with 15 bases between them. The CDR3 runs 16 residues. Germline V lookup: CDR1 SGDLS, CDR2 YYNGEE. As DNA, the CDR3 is TGTGCCAGCAGCGTAACCCCCCAGATTCAGCAAGAGACCCAGTACTTC. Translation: CASSVTPQIQQETQYF.

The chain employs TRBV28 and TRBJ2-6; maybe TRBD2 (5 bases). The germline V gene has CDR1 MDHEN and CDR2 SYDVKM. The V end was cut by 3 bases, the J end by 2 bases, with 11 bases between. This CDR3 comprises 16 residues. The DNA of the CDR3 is TGTGCCAGCAGTTTGATCGGGGTGGCTGGGGCCAACGTCCTGACTTTC. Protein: CASSLIGVAGANVLTF. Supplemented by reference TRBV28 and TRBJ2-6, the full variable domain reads DVKVTQSSRYLVKRTGEKVFLECVQDMDHENMFWYRQDPGLGLRLIYFSYDVKMKEKGDIPEGYSVSREKKERFSLILESASTNQTSMYLCASSLIGVAGANVLTFGAGSRLTVL.

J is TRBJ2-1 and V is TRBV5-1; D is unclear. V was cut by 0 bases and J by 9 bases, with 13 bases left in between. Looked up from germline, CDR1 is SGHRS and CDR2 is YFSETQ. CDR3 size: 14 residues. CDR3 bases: TGCGCCAGCAGCTTGGGTGACTTTGTGGCTGAGCAGTTCTTC. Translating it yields CASSLGDFVAEQFF.

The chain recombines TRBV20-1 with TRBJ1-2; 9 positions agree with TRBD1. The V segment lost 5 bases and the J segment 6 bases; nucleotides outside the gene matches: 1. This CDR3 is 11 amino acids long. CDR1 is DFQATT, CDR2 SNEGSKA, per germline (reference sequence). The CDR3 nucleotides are TGCAGTGCTGGGACAGGGAATGGCTACACCTTC. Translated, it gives CSAGTGNGYTF.

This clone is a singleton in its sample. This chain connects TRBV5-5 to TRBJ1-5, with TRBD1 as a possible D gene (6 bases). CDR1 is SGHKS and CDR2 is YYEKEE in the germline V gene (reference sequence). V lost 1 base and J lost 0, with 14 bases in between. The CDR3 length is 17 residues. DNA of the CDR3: TGTGCCAGCAGCTTGTATACAGGGACCGATAGCAATCAGCCCCAGCATTTT. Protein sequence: CASSLYTGTDSNQPQHF.

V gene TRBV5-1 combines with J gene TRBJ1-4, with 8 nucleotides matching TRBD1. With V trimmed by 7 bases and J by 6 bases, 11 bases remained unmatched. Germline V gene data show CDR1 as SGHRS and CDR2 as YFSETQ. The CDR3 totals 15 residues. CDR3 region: CASRNEQGAYEKLFF. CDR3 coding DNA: TGCGCCAGCCGCAACGAGCAGGGGGCGTATGAAAAACTGTTTTTT.

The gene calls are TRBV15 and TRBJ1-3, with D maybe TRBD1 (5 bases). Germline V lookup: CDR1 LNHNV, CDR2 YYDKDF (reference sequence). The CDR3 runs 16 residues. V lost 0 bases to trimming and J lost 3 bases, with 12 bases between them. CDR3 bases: TGTGCCACCAGCAGAGATGCGGGGCAGTTTGGAAACACCATATATTTT. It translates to CATSRDAGQFGNTIYF. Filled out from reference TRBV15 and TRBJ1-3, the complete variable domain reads DAMVIQNPRYQVTQFGKPVTLSCSQTLNHNVMYWYQQKSSQAPKLLFHYYDKDFNNEADTPDNFQSRRPNTSFCFLDIRSPGLGDTAMYLCATSRDAGQFGNTIYFGEGSWLTVV.

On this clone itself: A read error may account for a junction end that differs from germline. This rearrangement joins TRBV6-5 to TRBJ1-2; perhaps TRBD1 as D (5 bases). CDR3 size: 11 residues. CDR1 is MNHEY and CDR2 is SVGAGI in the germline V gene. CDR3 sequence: CASSSLTWTQF. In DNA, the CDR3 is TGTGCCAGCAGTTCCTTGACATGGACACAATTC.

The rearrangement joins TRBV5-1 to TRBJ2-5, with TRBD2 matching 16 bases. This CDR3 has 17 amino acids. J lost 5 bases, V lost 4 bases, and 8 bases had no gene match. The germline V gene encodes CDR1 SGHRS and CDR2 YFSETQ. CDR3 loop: CASSPGLAGGELETQYF. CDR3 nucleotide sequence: TGCGCCAGCAGCCCGGGACTAGCGGGAGGGGAGTTGGAGACCCAGTACTTC. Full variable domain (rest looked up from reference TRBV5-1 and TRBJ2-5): KAGVTQTPRYLIKTRGQQVTLSCSPISGHRSVSWYQQTPGQGLQFLFEYFSETQRNKGNFPGRFSGRQFSNSRSEMNVSTLELGDSALYLCASSPGLAGGELETQYFGPGTRLLVL.

This CDR3 is CASSYRLGANTEAFF. DNA of the CDR3: TGTGCCAGCAGTTACCGCTTAGGAGCGAACACTGAAGCTTTCTTT. The rearrangement links TRBV6-6 to TRBJ1-1; no clear D. The CDR3 contains 15 residues. V lost 2 bases and J 1 base, leaving 11 bases between the germline ends. The V gene's germline CDR1 is MNHNY and CDR2 SVGAGI (reference sequence).

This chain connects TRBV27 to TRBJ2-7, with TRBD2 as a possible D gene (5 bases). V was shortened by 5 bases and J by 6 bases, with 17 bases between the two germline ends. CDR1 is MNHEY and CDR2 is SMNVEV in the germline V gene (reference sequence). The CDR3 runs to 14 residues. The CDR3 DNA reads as TGTGCCAGCAGTCCGCCGGGCCAAGGGAGCGAGCAGTACTTC. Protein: CASSPPGQGSEQYF.

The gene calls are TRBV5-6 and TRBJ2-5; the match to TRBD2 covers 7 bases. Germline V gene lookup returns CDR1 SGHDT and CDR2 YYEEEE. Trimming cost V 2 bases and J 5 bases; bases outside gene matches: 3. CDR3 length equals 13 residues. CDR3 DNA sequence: TGTGCCAGCAGCTTTACTAGCGAGGAGACCCAGTACTTC. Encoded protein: CASSFTSEETQYF.

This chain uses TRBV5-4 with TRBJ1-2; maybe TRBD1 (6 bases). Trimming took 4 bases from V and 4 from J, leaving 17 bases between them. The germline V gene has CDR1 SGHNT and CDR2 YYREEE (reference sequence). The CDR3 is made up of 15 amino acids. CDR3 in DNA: TGTGCCAGCAGCGCAGACCGGGACAAGTTCTATGGCTACACCTTC. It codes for CASSADRDKFYGYTF.